Listed below are T cell receptor beta chains from one sample, sequenced in a study of identical twins. In TCRdb, the 5' RACE reads were re-called with MiXCR into one record per CDR3 protein. The data contain about 700,000 distinct CDR3 sequences, approximately 6% of them singletons. Sequences were obtained from naive T cells sorted from blood. The source of these receptors is a young man in good health. Both conserved end residues are part of each CDR3. The order of the fields is clone size, J gene, V gene, D gene, CDR3 protein, CDR3 DNA. A D gene is named only where the DNA matches it firmly. Clone size is shown for a subset of rows, as once, few, many or a class of expanded clone.

few,TRBJ1-4,TRBV11-3,NA,CASSLVGVGTSEKLFF,TGTGCCAGCAGCTTAGTGGGAGTGGGGACCTCGGAAAAACTGTTTTTT
many,TRBJ2-1,TRBV2,NA,CASRSLVSRLDEQFF,TGTGCCAGCAGATCACTAGTGAGTCGTTTGGATGAGCAGTTCTTC
NA,TRBJ2-1,TRBV11-2,TRBD2,CASSPGLAGNYNEQFF,TGTGCCAGCAGCCCCGGACTAGCGGGGAACTACAATGAGCAGTTCTTC
many,TRBJ2-3,TRBV29-1,NA,CSVDPAPAYF,TGCAGCGTTGATCCTGCCCCCGCGTATTTT
many,TRBJ2-5,TRBV28,TRBD1,CASSPQGTGHKETQYF,TGTGCCAGCAGTCCGCAGGGGACAGGGCACAAAGAGACCCAGTACTTC
many,TRBJ1-2,TRBV27,NA,CASSPIDGQLYGYTF,TGTGCCAGCAGTCCGATTGACGGACAGCTCTATGGCTACACCTTC
few,TRBJ2-1,TRBV7-9,NA,CASSFASGRRDEQFF,TGTGCCAGCAGCTTTGCCAGTGGGAGGAGGGATGAGCAGTTCTTC
few,TRBJ2-2,TRBV3-1,NA,CASRDGQTELFF,TGTGCCAGCAGGGACGGACAGACCGAGCTGTTTTTT
many,TRBJ2-4,TRBV6-1,NA,CASRAFGRGDIQYF,TGTGCCAGCAGAGCCTTCGGGAGAGGAGACATTCAGTACTTC
few,TRBJ1-5,TRBV6-2/TRBV6-3,TRBD1,CASRPGGISNQPQHF,TGTGCCAGCAGGCCAGGGGGGATCAGCAATCAGCCCCAGCATTTT
many,TRBJ2-1,TRBV20-1,NA,CSAKVGDYNEQFF,TGCAGTGCTAAAGTCGGGGACTACAATGAGCAGTTCTTC
NA,TRBJ2-5,TRBV7-9,NA,CASSRTTGSGQETQYF,TGTGCCAGCAGTCGAACTACAGGGTCGGGACAAGAGACCCAGTACTTC
few,TRBJ2-1,TRBV5-1,NA,CASSPERGRFF,TGCGCCAGCAGCCCTGAACGGGGCCGGTTCTTC
NA,TRBJ2-7,TRBV20-1,TRBD1,CQTGTGLSCYEQYF,TGCCAGACCGGGACAGGGCTTTCGTGCTACGAGCAGTACTTC
many,TRBJ1-1,TRBV29-1,NA,CSVAGVQHPEAFF,TGCAGCGTTGCCGGGGTTCAACACCCTGAAGCTTTCTTT
NA,TRBJ1-5,TRBV9,NA,CASSPRLGEDQPQHF,TGTGCCAGCAGCCCCCGGTTGGGGGAGGATCAGCCCCAGCATTTT
many,TRBJ2-3,TRBV9,NA,CASSVNGFLTDTQYF,TGTGCCAGCAGCGTAAATGGCTTTCTGACAGATACGCAGTATTTT
many,TRBJ2-4,TRBV3-1,NA,CASSQVGQGRNIQYF,TGTGCCAGCAGCCAAGTGGGGCAGGGAAGAAACATTCAGTACTTC
few,TRBJ2-1,TRBV29-1,NA,CSVAGLVLDEQFF,TGCAGCGTTGCAGGGTTAGTGCTCGATGAGCAGTTCTTC
NA,TRBJ2-2,TRBV7-8,NA,CASSLVGWDGNGELFF,TGTGCCAGCAGCTTAGTGGGATGGGATGGGAACGGGGAGCTGTTTTTT
few,TRBJ2-3,TRBV7-9,NA,CASSLGQERQYF,TGTGCCAGCAGCTTAGGACAGGAAAGGCAGTATTTT
few,TRBJ2-1,TRBV5-1,NA,CASSLGREPSYNEQFF,TGCGCCAGCAGCTTGGGACGAGAACCTAGCTACAATGAGCAGTTCTTC
many,TRBJ2-1,TRBV24-1,NA,CATAAGNSYNEQFF,TGTGCCACGGCAGCGGGCAACTCCTACAATGAGCAGTTCTTC
many,TRBJ1-1,TRBV18,NA,CASLSPTFEAFF,TGTGCCAGCTTGTCACCGACTTTTGAAGCTTTCTTT
NA,TRBJ2-1,TRBV6-1,TRBD2,CASRAGTSGIPLIF,TGTGCCAGCAGGGCCGGGACTAGCGGGATCCCCTTGATCTTC
many,TRBJ2-3,TRBV20-1,NA,CSASRQLSTDTQYF,TGCAGTGCTAGTAGGCAGCTCAGCACAGATACGCAGTATTTT
NA,TRBJ2-3,TRBV7-9,NA,CASSSRQADTQYF,TGTGCCAGCAGCTCCAGACAAGCAGATACGCAGTATTTT
many,TRBJ2-2,TRBV4-3,NA,CASSHDRFTGELFF,TGCGCCAGCAGCCATGACAGGTTCACCGGGGAGCTGTTTTTT
many,TRBJ1-1,TRBV27,NA,CASSFGGPNTEAFF,TGTGCCAGCAGTTTCGGGGGGCCGAACACTGAAGCTTTCTTT
many,TRBJ1-1,TRBV12-5,TRBD1,CASGTGTGFSF,TGTGCTAGTGGTACCGGGACAGGGTTTAGCTTT
many,TRBJ2-6,TRBV6-1,NA,CASRPQRSSGANVLTF,TGTGCCAGCAGGCCACAGAGGTCCTCTGGGGCCAACGTCCTGACTTTC
few,TRBJ2-1,TRBV10-2,TRBD2,CAVGGTSSYNEQFF,TGCGCCGTTGGCGGGACTAGCTCCTACAATGAGCAGTTCTTC
many,TRBJ2-3,TRBV29-1,NA,CSAGGRFTDTQYF,TGCAGCGCCGGAGGCCGGTTCACAGATACGCAGTATTTT
few,TRBJ1-1,TRBV7-8,NA,CASSPVRGVNTEAFF,TGTGCCAGCAGCCCCGTGCGAGGGGTGAACACTGAAGCTTTCTTT
many,TRBJ2-5,TRBV6-2/TRBV6-3,NA,CASSNAGQSGETQYF,TGTGCCAGCAGTAACGCCGGACAGTCCGGGGAGACCCAGTACTTC
many,TRBJ2-1,TRBV30,TRBD1,CAYRGSSNEQFF,TGTGCCTACAGGGGTTCAAGCAATGAGCAGTTCTTC